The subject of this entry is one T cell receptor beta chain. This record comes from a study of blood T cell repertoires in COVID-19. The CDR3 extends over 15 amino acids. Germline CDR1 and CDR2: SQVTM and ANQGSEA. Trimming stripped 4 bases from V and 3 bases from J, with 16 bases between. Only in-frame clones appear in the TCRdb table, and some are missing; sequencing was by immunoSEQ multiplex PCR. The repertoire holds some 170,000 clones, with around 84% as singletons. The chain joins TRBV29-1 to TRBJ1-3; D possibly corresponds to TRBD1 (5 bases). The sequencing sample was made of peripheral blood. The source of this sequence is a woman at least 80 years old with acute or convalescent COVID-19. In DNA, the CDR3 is TGCAGCGTTGGCGGGTTCGGGGGTCATGGAAACACCATATATTTT. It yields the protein CSVGGFGGHGNTIYF.